The 6 T cell receptor beta chains below were found in one sample sequenced in a study of blood T cell repertoires in COVID-19. The protocol was immunoSEQ multiplex PCR, while the TCRdb copy is restricted to in-frame clones and leaves out a portion. The profile shows some 250,000 clones, over 65% of them singletons. The sequencing input was peripheral blood. The receptors derive from a woman of 80 years or more with acute or convalescent COVID-19.

The chain joins TRBV3-1 (or the pseudogene TRBV3-2) to TRBJ2-5, with D possibly TRBD2 on 6 matching bases. The germline V gene has CDR1 LGHDT and CDR2 YNNKEL (reference sequence). V gave up 7 bases and J gave up 4 bases, with 19 bases separating them. The CDR3 consists of 15 residues. The CDR3 nucleotides read TGTGCCAGCACTCAGGGTTGGGGGGTAGGAGAGACCCAGTACTTC. It codes for CASTQGWGVGETQYF.

The chain uses TRBV2 and TRBJ1-6; tentatively, D is TRBD1 (5 bases). Germline V gives CDR1 SNHLY, CDR2 FYNNEI. Trimming left V 6 bases short and J 10 bases short, with 16 bases between. The CDR3 loop spans 14 amino acids. CDR3: CASRDTGVGSPLHF. The CDR3 region has the DNA TGTGCCAGCAGGGACACGGGGGTTGGATCACCCCTCCACTTT.

The chain joins TRBV12-5 to TRBJ1-5, with 11 nucleotides matching TRBD1. V shed 0 bases and J 2 bases; nucleotides not matched to a gene: 3. Germline values: CDR1 LGHNT, CDR2 FRNRAP. The CDR3 consists of 17 residues. The CDR3 reads CASGLVLGQGGNQPQHF. The CDR3, as DNA: TGTGCTAGTGGTTTGGTACTGGGACAGGGGGGCAATCAGCCCCAGCATTTT. Full variable domain (rest looked up from reference TRBV12-5 and TRBJ1-5): DARVTQTPRHKVTEMGQEVTMRCQPILGHNTVFWYRQTMMQGLELLAYFRNRAPLDDSGMPKDRFSAEMPDATLATLKIQPSEPRDSAVYFCASGLVLGQGGNQPQHFGDGTRLSIL.

The V gene is TRBV27, the J gene TRBJ2-5; the match to TRBD2 covers 14 bases. This CDR3 is built from 16 residues. V lost 5 bases and J lost 5; bases outside the gene matches: 7. Per germline, CDR1 MNHEY and CDR2 SMNVEV (reference sequence). Here the CDR3 DNA reads TGTGCCAGCAGTCGCCGGACTAGCGGGGGGCACGAGACCCAGTACTTC. Protein: CASSRRTSGGHETQYF.

This clone was recorded once. The chain couples TRBV7-9 to TRBJ1-2; D is unclear. V was cut by 0 bases and J by 7 bases, with 12 bases left in between. This CDR3 is 14 amino acids long. The germline gives CDR1 SEHNR, CDR2 FQNEAQ (reference sequence). CDR3 sequence reads: CASSLAAGWSGYTF. The CDR3 DNA reads TGTGCCAGCAGCTTAGCGGCGGGCTGGAGTGGCTACACCTTC.

The chain joins TRBV6-5 to TRBJ1-2; the match to TRBD1 covers 8 bases. Unmatched junction bases numbered 7, after V lost 6 bases and J lost 7 bases. CDR1 MNHEY and CDR2 SVGAGI come from the germline V gene. This CDR3 is 13 amino acids long. In nucleotides, the CDR3 is TGTGCCAGCAGAGACAGGGGAAGGGGTGGCTACACCTTC. Amino acids: CASRDRGRGGYTF.